Listed below are T cell receptor beta chains from one sample, sequenced in a study of CD8 T cells in Susac syndrome. Each CDR3 protein gets one entry after TCRdb re-called the immunoSEQ multiplex PCR reads with MiXCR. This table holds about 250,000 distinct CDR3 sequences, roughly 95% found once. Sequencing was carried out using CD4+ T cells from PBMCs. All receptors come from a human donor with multiple sclerosis. Each CDR3 is given with its conserved first and last residue. Fields, in order: V gene, D gene, J gene, CDR3 length, clone size, CDR3 DNA, CDR3 protein. D genes are given only for firm matches. Some rows have no size entry. The others give once, few or many, or a class for an expanded clone.

TRBV7-3,TRBD2,TRBJ2-5,16,once,TGTGCCAGCAGCGCGGCTAGCGGGGGGGCGGGGGAGACCCAGTACTTC,CASSAASGGAGETQYF
TRBV3-1,TRBD1,TRBJ1-6,12,NA,TGTGCCAGCAGACGACAGGGATCACCCCTCCACTTT,CASRRQGSPLHF
TRBV5-4,NA,TRBJ1-2,15,NA,TGTGCCAGCAGCTTCCCCGGAGAGGTGAACTATGGCTACACCTTC,CASSFPGEVNYGYTF
TRBV3-1,NA,TRBJ1-1,13,NA,TGTGCCAGCAGCCAAAAGGACGTCACTGAAGCTTTCTTT,CASSQKDVTEAFF
TRBV7-9,NA,TRBJ1-4,14,NA,TGTGCCAGCAGCTTGCGGGGGGGCACTGAAAAACTGTTTTTT,CASSLRGGTEKLFF
TRBV9,NA,TRBJ1-1,13,NA,TGTGCCAGCAGCGTAAGTCCGGCCACTGAAGCTTTCTTT,CASSVSPATEAFF
TRBV3-1,NA,TRBJ2-7,12,NA,TGTGCCAGCAGCCAACACAGTGGCGAGCAGTACTTC,CASSQHSGEQYF
TRBV24-1,NA,TRBJ1-2,13,NA,TGTGCCACCAGCGATCCCACGGCCTGGGGCTACACCTTC,CATSDPTAWGYTF
TRBV4-1,NA,TRBJ2-5,13,NA,TGCGCCAGCAGCCTCGTCGGGTTTGAGACCCAGTACTTC,CASSLVGFETQYF
TRBV4-1,TRBD1,TRBJ2-7,14,few,TGCGCCAGCGGAAGGACAGGGGGTCGTGGGGAGCAGTACTTC,CASGRTGGRGEQYF
TRBV5-4,NA,TRBJ1-1,15,NA,TGTGCCAGCAGCTTGGAGCCGACAGTGAACACTGAAGCTTTCTTT,CASSLEPTVNTEAFF
TRBV19,TRBD2,TRBJ2-3,14,NA,TGTGCCAGTACAACTAGCGGAGGCACAGATACGCAGTATTTT,CASTTSGGTDTQYF
TRBV19,TRBD2,TRBJ2-3,14,NA,TGTGCCAGTAGTCCTAGCGGGGGCACAGATACGCAGTATTTT,CASSPSGGTDTQYF
TRBV24-1,NA,TRBJ1-5,13,NA,TGTGCCACCAGTGATAACACAGATCAGCCCCAGCATTTT,CATSDNTDQPQHF
TRBV28,NA,TRBJ2-1,16,NA,TGTGCCAGCAGTTTATGGGCGGGCACGTCCTACAATGAGCAGTTCTTC,CASSLWAGTSYNEQFF